The rows below give T cell receptor beta chains drawn from one sample of a study of T cell repertoires and Cas9 in healthy adults. The table came from immunoSEQ multiplex PCR; TCRdb's copy has only in-frame clones and leaves some out. This sample has around 23,000 clones, with 92% found just once. The specimen sequenced was CD4+ effector T cells (CD127+, CD25-, CD137-, CD154-) from PBMCs; culture status not recorded. These receptors came from a human donor in good health. The CDR3 runs from the conserved cysteine through the conserved F or W.

>TRBV7-3|TRBJ2-3
CASSLWGERTDTQYF
>TRBV5-5|TRBJ2-4
CASRVEVAETGWPKNIQYF
>TRBV7-2|TRBJ1-1
CASSSSSVNTEAFF
>TRBV7-9|TRBJ2-7
CASSPGLAGNEQYF
>TRBV7-3|TRBJ2-5
CASSPTVQETQYF
>TRBV9|TRBJ2-3
CASSARGTSGSRTDTQYF
>TRBV10-3|TRBJ2-2
CAISDIAPGLAAGELFF
>TRBV18|TRBJ1-5
CASSPTGGGGNQPQHF
>TRBV7-2|TRBJ2-2
CASSPQGSDGELFF
>TRBV19|TRBJ2-6
CASSIRGGSLSGANVLTF
>TRBV19|TRBJ1-5
CASSKGAGTVPNQPQHF
>TRBV19|TRBJ2-5
CASSPGIGETQYF